What follows is one T cell receptor beta chain and its context. This clone was detected only once. The specificity of this receptor is unknown. Per-base qualities were not stored, and no clone one base away is much larger. The germline V gene encodes CDR1 MGHRA and CDR2 YSYEKL. A distance of 18 bases separates the germline ends of V and J, which lose 4 bases and 5 bases respectively. The CDR3 sequence holds 15 residues, the cysteine and phenylalanine included. Here the CDR3 DNA is all that survives: 45 bases in frame from base 1. The data stem from a study of shared clonotypes between healthy human individuals (dated by TCRdb to about 2020). In terms of the full investigation: A couple of women and a few men aged 18 to 49 years were included in the cohort. Libraries were prepared and TCR repertoires were sequenced by different laboratories using diverse techniques, in order to increase sequencing depth and limit assay-specific biases. Per donor, three plates each were used for CD4 naive and CD4 memory, two for CD8 naive, and one for CD8 memory. Each donor's leukapheresis produced roughly between roughly 0.9 and 8.9 billion PBMCs. To estimate repertoire size and how much clonotype sharing occurs between individuals, the study deeply sequenced the blood TCR repertoires of roughly 5 healthy adults.

Healthy HIV-negative adults with no recently reported acute infections or vaccinations were included as donors. Only Caucasian adults living in Nashville, Tennessee, USA were represented among the donors. Magnetic negative selection was used to enrich CD4+ T cells, after which naive cells were positively selected on CD45RA and the negative fraction became the memory subset. Blood was collected by leukapheresis, and PBMCs were isolated by Ficoll-Histopaque density gradient centrifugation and then cryopreserved in liquid nitrogen vapor phase. Analytical flow cytometry was used to check the purity and quantity of each magnetically sorted T cell population. Each sorted fraction had its genomic DNA isolated and then quantified by UV absorbance on a Nanodrop 2000c. Using the deep immunoSEQ assay, multiplex PCR amplified TCR CDR3 regions from genomic DNA. Extracted genomic DNA from each cell subset was spread evenly across all wells of several immunoSEQ 96-well plates, with each plate serving as a replicate. For sorted subsets, 200 to 250 ng genomic DNA, equal to approximately 30,000 T cell genomes, was loaded into each replicate PCR. The purified libraries were quantified using a Qubit 3.0 fluorometer, sized with a Bioanalyzer 2100, and then quantified again using the KAPA Library Quantification kit. Every immunoSEQ 96-well plate was sequenced on a dedicated single-read 150-cycle Illumina NextSeq 550 flow cell. The original methods were these. Because the immunoSEQ output held only junctional sequences and lacked quality scores, the filtering could not match the filtering applied to full-length reads. To assign V/J genes and CDR3, sequences were annotated against IMGT germline references using PyIR, a Python wrapper for IgBLAST v1.9. Reads were filtered out if the reads had weak V/J assignments (E-value above 1e-6), no CDR3, stop codons, out-of-frame junctions, or ambiguous translated residues. A V3J clonotype was defined by an identical inferred V gene, J gene, and CDR3 amino acid sequence. Percentage overlap between repertoires was computed as shared unique clonotypes divided by the size of the smaller repertoire. RTK rarefaction, the Chao1 estimator, and Recon v2.1 estimates of unobserved clonotypes were used to assess repertoire richness. Generation probabilities were computed with OLGA for all TCRbeta clonotypes obtained by the gDNA method from several donors. Here the immuneACCESS table is served through TCRdb, limited to in-frame sequences with V and J called. Missing clones are a known gap in these copies; in checked studies unresolved V genes cover under half, and the rest lacks a known reason. The DNA gave D and trimming, while V, J and clone size come from that table. The sample records about 2 million clones, roughly 94% of which are singletons. The ten largest clones take up 0.1% to 0.15% of the sample.

Overall study results and their limits: Naive subsets generally had larger estimated clonotype richness than memory subsets did. Sampling was limited to blood, and TCR repertoires in tissue likely differ from TCR repertoires in blood. Rarefaction of sorted-subset datasets indicated incomplete sequencing despite the large sequencing depth. Compared with non-shared clonotypes, the clonotypes found in all four sorted-subset donors had higher generation probabilities. When a handful of donors were compared, the shared fraction of clonotypes was approximately 5% for naive CD4, around 4% for naive CD8, 2.3% for memory CD4, and 0.4% for memory CD8. Based on pairwise subsampling, the degree of clonotype sharing among donors was expected to be affected by sequencing depth. The small number of donors limited the genetic and exposure-history diversity represented.

Recombination joined TRBV4-1 with TRBJ2-7, with the D call perhaps TRBD1 or TRBD2, as 5 bases match in each case. The sample taken for sequencing was naive CD4+ T cells sorted from blood. The cell subset or site label, read with the paper, signifies: CD45RA+ positively selected. This TCR was sampled from a young man in good health. Here the CDR3 is given as CASSLEGLAIHEQYF. The DNA is as follows: TGCGCCAGCAGCCTCGAGGGGCTAGCTATCCACGAGCAGTACTTC.